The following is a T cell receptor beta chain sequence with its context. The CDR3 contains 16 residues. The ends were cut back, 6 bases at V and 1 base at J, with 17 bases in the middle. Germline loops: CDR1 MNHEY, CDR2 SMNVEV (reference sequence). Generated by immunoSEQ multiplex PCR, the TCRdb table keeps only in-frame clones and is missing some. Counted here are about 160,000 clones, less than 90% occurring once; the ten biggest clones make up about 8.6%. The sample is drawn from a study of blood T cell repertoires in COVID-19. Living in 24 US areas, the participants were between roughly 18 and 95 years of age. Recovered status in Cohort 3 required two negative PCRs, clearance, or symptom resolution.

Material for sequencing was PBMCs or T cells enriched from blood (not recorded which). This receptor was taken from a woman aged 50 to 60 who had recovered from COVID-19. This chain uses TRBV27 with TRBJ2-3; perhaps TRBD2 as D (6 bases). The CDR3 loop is CASRGWGGVGTDTQYF. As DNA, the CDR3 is TGTGCCAGCAGAGGCTGGGGAGGTGTGGGCACAGATACGCAGTATTTT.